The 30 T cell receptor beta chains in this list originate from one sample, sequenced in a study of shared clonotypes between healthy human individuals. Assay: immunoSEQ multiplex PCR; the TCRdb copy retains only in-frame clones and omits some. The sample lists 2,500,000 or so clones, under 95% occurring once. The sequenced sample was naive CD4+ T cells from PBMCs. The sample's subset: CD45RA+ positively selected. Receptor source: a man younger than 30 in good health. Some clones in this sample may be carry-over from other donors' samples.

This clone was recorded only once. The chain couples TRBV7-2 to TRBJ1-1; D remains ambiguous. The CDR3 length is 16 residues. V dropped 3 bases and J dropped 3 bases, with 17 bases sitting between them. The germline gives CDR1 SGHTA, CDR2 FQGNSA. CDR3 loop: CASSFGFWTGDTEAFF. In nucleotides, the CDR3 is TGTGCCAGCAGCTTCGGGTTTTGGACGGGAGACACTGAAGCTTTCTTT. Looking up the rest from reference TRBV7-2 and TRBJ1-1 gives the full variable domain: GAGVSQSPSNKVTEKGKDVELRCDPISGHTALYWYRQSLGQGLEFLIYFQGNSAPDKSGLPSDRFSAERTGGSVSTLTIQRTQQEDSAVYLCASSFGFWTGDTEAFFGQGTRLTVV.

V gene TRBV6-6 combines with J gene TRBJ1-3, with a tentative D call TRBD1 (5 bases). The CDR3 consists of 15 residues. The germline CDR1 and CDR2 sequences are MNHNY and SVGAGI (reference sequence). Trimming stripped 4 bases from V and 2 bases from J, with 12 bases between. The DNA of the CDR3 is TGTGCCAGCAGTTTGGGACGTTCTCCTGGAAACACCATATATTTT. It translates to CASSLGRSPGNTIYF.

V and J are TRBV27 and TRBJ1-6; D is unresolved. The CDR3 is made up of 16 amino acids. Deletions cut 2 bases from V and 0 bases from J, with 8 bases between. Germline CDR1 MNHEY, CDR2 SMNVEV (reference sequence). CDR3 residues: CASSLLGSSYNSPLHF. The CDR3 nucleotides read TGTGCCAGCAGTTTACTGGGGAGCTCCTATAATTCACCCCTCCACTTT.

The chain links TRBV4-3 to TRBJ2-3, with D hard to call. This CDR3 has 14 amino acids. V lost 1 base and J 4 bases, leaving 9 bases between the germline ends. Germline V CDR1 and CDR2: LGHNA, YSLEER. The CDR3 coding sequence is TGCGCCAGCAGCCAAGCCGGAGTTTCAGATACGCAGTATTTT. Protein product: CASSQAGVSDTQYF.

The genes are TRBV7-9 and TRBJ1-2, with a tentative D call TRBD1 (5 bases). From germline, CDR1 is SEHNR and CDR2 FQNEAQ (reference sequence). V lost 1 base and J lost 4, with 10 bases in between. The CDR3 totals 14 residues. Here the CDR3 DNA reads TGTGCCAGCAGCTTAGTTGACAGAGTCTATGGCTACACCTTC. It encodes CASSLVDRVYGYTF.

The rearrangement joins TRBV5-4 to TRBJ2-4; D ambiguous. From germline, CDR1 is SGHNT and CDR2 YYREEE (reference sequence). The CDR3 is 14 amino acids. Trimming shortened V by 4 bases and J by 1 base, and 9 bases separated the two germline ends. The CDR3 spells CASSPTTAKNIQYF. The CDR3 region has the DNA TGTGCCAGCAGCCCAACGACGGCCAAAAACATTCAGTACTTC.

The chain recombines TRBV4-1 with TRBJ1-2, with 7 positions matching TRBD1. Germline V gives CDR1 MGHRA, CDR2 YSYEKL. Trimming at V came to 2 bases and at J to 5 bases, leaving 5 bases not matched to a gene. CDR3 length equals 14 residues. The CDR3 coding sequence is TGCGCCAGCAGCCAAACAGGGGCCAGATATGGCTACACCTTC. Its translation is CASSQTGARYGYTF.

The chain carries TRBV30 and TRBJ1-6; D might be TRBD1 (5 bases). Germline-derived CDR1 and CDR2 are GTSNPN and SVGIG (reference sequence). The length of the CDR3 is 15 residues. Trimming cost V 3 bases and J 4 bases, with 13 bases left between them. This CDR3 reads CAWRAGTSYNSPLHF. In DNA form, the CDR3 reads TGTGCCTGGAGGGCCGGGACGTCGTATAATTCACCCCTCCACTTT.

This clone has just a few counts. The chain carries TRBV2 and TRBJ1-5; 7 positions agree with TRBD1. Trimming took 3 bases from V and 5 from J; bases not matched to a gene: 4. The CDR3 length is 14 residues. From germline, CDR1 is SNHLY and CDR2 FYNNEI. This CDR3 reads CASSDGQGDQPQHF. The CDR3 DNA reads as TGTGCCAGCAGTGACGGGCAGGGGGATCAGCCCCAGCATTTT. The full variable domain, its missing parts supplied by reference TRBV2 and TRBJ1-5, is EPEVTQTPSHQVTQMGQEVILRCVPISNHLYFYWYRQILGQKVEFLVSFYNNEISEKSEIFDDQFSVERPDGSNFTLKIRSTKLEDSAMYFCASSDGQGDQPQHFGDGTRLSIL.

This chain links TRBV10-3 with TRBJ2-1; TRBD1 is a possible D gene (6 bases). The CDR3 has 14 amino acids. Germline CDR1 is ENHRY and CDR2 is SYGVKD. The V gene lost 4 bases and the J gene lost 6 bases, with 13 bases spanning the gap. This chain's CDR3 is CAISVPTGSNEQFF. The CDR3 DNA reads TGTGCCATCAGTGTCCCCACAGGGAGCAATGAGCAGTTCTTC.

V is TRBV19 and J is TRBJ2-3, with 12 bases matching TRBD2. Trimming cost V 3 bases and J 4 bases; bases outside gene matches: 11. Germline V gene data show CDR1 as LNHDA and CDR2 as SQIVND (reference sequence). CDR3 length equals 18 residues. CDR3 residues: CASSIAETSGSPPDTQYF. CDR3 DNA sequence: TGTGCCAGTAGTATCGCCGAGACTAGCGGGAGCCCCCCAGATACGCAGTATTTT.

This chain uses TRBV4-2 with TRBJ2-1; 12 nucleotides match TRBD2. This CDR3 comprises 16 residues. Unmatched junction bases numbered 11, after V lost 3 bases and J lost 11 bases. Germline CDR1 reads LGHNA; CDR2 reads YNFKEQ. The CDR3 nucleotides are TGTGCCAGCAGCCAGATCCTAGCGGGAGGGCAGCGTCAGCAGTTCTTC. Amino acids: CASSQILAGGQRQQFF.

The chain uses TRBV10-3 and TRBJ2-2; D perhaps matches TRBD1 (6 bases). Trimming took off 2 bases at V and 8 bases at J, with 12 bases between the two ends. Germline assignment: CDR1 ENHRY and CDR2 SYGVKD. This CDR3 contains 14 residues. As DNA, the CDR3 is TGTGCCATCAGTGAGACCAGGGGATCGGGGGAGCTGTTTTTT. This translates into CAISETRGSGELFF.

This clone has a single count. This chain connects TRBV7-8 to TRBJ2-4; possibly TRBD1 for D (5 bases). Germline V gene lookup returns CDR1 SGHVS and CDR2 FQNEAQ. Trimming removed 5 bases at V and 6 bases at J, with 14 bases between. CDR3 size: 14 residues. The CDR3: CASSQTAGSNIQYF. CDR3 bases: TGTGCCAGCAGCCAGACAGCAGGATCAAACATTCAGTACTTC.

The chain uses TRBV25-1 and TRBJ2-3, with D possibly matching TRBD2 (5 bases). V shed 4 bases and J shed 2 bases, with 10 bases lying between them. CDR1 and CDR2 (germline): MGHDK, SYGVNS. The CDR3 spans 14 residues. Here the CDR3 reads CASSGSGNTDTQYF. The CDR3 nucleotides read TGTGCCAGCAGTGGATCCGGGAACACAGATACGCAGTATTTT.

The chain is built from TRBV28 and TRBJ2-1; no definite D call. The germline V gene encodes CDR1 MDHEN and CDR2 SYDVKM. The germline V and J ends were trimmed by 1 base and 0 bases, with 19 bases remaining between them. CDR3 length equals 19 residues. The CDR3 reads CASSLFGFQPRSSYNEQFF. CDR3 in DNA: TGTGCCAGCAGTTTATTCGGTTTCCAGCCCCGGAGCTCCTACAATGAGCAGTTCTTC.

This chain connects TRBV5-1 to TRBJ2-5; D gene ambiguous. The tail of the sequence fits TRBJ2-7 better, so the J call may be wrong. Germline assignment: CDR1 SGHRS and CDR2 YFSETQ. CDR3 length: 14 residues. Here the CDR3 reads CASSLDGNSYEQYF. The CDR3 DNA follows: TGCGCCAGCAGCTTGGACGGAAACTCCTACGAGCAGTACTTC.

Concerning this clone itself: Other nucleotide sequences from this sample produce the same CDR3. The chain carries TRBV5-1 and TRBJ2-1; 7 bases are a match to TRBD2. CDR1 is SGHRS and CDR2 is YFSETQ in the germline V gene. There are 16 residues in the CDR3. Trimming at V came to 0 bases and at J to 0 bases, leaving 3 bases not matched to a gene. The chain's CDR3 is CASSLVGGSSYNEQFF. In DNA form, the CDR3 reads TGCGCCAGCAGCTTGGTAGGCGGGAGCTCCTACAATGAGCAGTTCTTC.

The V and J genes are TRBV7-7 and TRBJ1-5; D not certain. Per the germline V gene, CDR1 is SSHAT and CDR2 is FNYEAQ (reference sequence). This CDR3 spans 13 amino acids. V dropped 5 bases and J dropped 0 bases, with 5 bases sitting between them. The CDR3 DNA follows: TGTGCCAGCAGCCCCGATAGCAATCAGCCCCAGCATTTT. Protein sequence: CASSPDSNQPQHF.

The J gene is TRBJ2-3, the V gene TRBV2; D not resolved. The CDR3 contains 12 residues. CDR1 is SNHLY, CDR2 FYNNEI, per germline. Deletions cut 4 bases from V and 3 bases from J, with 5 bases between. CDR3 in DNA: TGTGCCAGCAGTGCTGTGACAGATACGCAGTATTTT. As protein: CASSAVTDTQYF.

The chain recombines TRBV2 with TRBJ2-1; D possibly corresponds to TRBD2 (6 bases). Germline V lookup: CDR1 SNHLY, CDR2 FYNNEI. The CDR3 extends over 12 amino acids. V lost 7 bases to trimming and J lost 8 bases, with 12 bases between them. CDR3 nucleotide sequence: TGTGCCAGCACGTTCGGAGGGTATGAGCAGTTCTTC. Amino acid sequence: CASTFGGYEQFF.

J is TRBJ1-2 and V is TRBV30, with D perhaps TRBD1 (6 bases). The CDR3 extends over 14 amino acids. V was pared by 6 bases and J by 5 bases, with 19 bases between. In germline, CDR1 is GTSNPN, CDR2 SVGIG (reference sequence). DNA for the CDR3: TGTGCCTGTCTCCAACCGGGACAAATTTATGGCTACACCTTC. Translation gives CACLQPGQIYGYTF.

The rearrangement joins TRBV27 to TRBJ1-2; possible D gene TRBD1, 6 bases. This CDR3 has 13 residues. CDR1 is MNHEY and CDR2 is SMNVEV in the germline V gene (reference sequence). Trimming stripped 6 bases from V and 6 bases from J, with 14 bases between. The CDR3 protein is CASSLWGGNGYTF. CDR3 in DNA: TGTGCCAGCAGCCTCTGGGGGGGCAATGGCTACACCTTC.

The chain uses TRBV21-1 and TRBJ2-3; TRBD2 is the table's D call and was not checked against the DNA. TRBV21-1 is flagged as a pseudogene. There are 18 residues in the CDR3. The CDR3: CASSKDVWAGGGADTQYF. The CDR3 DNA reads TGTGCCAGCAGCAAAGATGTCTGGGCGGGAGGGGGTGCAGATACGCAGTATTTT.

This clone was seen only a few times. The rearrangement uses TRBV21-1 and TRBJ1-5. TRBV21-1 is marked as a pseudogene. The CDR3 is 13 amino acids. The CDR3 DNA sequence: TGTGCCAGCAGCAAAGTCGGGGGGCAGCCCCAGCATTTT. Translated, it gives CASSKVGGQPQHF.

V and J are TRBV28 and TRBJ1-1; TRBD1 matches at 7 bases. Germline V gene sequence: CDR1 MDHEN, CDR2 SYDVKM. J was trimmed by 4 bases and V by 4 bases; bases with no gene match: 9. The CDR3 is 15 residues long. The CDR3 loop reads CASSSPSRDSTEAFF. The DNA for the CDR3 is TGTGCCAGCAGTTCGCCGAGTCGGGACAGCACTGAAGCTTTCTTT.

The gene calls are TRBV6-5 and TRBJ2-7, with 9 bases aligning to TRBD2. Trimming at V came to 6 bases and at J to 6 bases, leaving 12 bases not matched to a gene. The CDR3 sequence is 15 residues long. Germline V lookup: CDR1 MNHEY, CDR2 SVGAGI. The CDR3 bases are TGTGCCAGCAGATCAAGCGGAGGCGGGGGGGGCGAGCAGTACTTC. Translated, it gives CASRSSGGGGGEQYF.

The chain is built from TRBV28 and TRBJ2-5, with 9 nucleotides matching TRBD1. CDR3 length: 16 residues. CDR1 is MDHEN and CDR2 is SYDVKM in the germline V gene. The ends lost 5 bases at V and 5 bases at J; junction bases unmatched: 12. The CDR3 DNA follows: TGTGCCAGCAGTCCCAGTCTGGGACAGGGTTGGGAGACCCAGTACTTC. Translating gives CASSPSLGQGWETQYF.

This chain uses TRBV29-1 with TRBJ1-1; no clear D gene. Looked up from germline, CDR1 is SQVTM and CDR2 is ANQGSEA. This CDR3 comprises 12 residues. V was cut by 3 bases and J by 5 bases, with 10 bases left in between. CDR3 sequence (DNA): TGCAGCGTTGAGGGGTCGGTTACTGAAGCTTTCTTT. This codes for CSVEGSVTEAFF.

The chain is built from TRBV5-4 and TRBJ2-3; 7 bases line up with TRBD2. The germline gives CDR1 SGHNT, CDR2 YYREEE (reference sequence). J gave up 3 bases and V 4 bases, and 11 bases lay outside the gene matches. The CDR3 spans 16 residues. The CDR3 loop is CASSQVAGEGTDTQYF. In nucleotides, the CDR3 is TGTGCCAGCAGCCAGGTTGCGGGAGAGGGGACAGATACGCAGTATTTT.